This T cell receptor (beta chain) was captured by sequencing in a study of shared clonotypes between healthy human individuals. About this clone: What it binds is unknown. Other DNA variants within this sample encode the same CDR3.

Authors' processing steps: Filtering differed because ImmunoSEQ produced junction-only sequences that carried no quality scores. Method: immunoSEQ multiplex PCR; TCRdb's copy keeps in-frame clones and lacks some. The V and J calls and clone size are taken from that table; D and trimming were inferred from the DNA. The data contain about 490,000 clones, 60% to 85% of them singletons. The CDR3 length is 14 residues. CDR1 is MDHEN and CDR2 is SYDVKM in the germline V gene. With 2 bases clipped from V and 8 bases from J, the junction kept 0 bases outside the gene matches. Findings of the study overall: Expectations were that clonotype sharing among donors would be affected by sequencing depth.

Sequenced sample: PBMCs. This clonotype was obtained from a woman aged 35 to 49 in good health. Some clones in this sample may be carry-over from other donors' samples. The chain employs TRBV28 and TRBJ1-4; TRBD1 matches 12 bases. The CDR3 spells CASSLGTGGEKLFF. The CDR3 DNA is TGTGCCAGCAGTTTAGGGACAGGGGGCGAAAAACTGTTTTTT. The full variable domain, with the rest looked up from reference TRBV28 and TRBJ1-4, is DVKVTQSSRYLVKRTGEKVFLECVQDMDHENMFWYRQDPGLGLRLIYFSYDVKMKEKGDIPEGYSVSREKKERFSLILESASTNQTSMYLCASSLGTGGEKLFFGSGTQLSVL.